This TCR beta chain was identified in a study of monozygotic twins with inflammatory bowel disease. The CDR3 runs 17 residues. Germline assignment: CDR1 LNHNV and CDR2 YYDKDF (reference sequence). TCRdb reprocessed the 5' RACE reads, with one entry per CDR3 protein and no DNA. The sample totals approximately 40,000 distinct CDR3 sequences. The sequence derives from a human donor with ulcerative colitis or Crohn's disease, or a healthy co-twin of an affected twin (not recorded which). The specimen was blood. This sequence joins TRBV15 and TRBJ2-1; TCRdb's D call, TRBD1, is unchecked because there is no DNA. This CDR3 reads CATSYSFVGGRVNEQFF. The whole variable domain, remainder taken from reference TRBV15 and TRBJ2-1, is DAMVIQNPRYQVTQFGKPVTLSCSQTLNHNVMYWYQQKSSQAPKLLFHYYDKDFNNEADTPDNFQSRRPNTSFCFLDIRSPGLGDTAMYLCATSYSFVGGRVNEQFFGPGTRLTVL.